This T cell receptor beta chain appears in the sequencing data of a study of OX40 agonist ivuxolimab in advanced cancers. Regarding the study as a whole: CD8+ T cells were the subset that, on average, had more expanded clones than CD4+. Both blood CD4+ and CD8+ T cells showed clonal growth by week 6 at 0.1 to 3.0 mg/kg. Among the least clonally expanded were partial responders at 0.1-3.0 mg/kg.

The sampling schedule covered blood at baseline, cycle 4 day 1, and cycle 7 day 1. With 2 bases removed from V and 4 bases from J, the gap between germline ends came to 3 bases. Per germline, CDR1 SNHLY and CDR2 FYNNEI. CDR3 size: 11 residues. This clone has more than one count but fewer than ten. Its matching antigen is unknown. The assay was immunoSEQ multiplex PCR, and TCRdb's table has in-frame clones only and misses some. This sample has about 63,000 clones, with approximately 91% found just once. Sample: CD4+ or CD8+ T cells sorted from blood, taken in a trial of the OX40 agonist ivuxolimab. This receptor was taken from an adult with an advanced solid tumor such as melanoma, head and neck, liver or kidney cancer. The chain couples TRBV2 to TRBJ2-7; D remains unclear. The CDR3 DNA reads TGTGCCAGCAGTGAAAGGTACGAGCAGTACTTC. This codes for CASSERYEQYF.